Given below is one T cell receptor beta chain in context. Its antigen is as yet unknown. Researchers partitioned CD4+ cells into CD45RA+ naive and CD45RA-negative memory subsets. This record belongs to a study of shared clonotypes between healthy human individuals. Every immunoSEQ plate was one replicate of a subset's evenly spread DNA. Data came from immunoSEQ multiplex PCR; TCRdb stores just in-frame clones and leaves some out. The sample has over a million clones, around 74% seen once. Findings and caveats of the study: Despite large depth, rarefaction showed incomplete sorted-subset sequencing. For naive CD4 cells, roughly 4.6% of clonotypes were shared across four donors.

The clonotype comes from a man younger than 30 in good health. The source material was memory CD4+ T cells sorted from blood. Noted subset: CD45RA-negative fraction.

CDR3 in amino acids: CASSLASSGYNEQFF. For the CDR3, the DNA is TGCGCCAGCAGCTTGGCTTCTAGCGGGTACAATGAGCAGTTCTTC. The rearrangement uses TRBV5-1 and TRBJ2-1; 8 nucleotides match TRBD2. Looked up from germline, CDR1 is SGHRS and CDR2 is YFSETQ. CDR3 length: 15 amino acids. The junction had 3 bases not matched to a gene; V was cut back by 0 bases and J by 4 bases.